This TCR beta chain was recorded in a study of CD8 T cells in Susac syndrome. The overall study: Blood was drawn from Susac syndrome patients while they were therapy-naive, on corticosteroids, or on intravenous immunoglobulin alone.

RNA in amounts of roughly 0.5 to 1 ug was reverse transcribed with random hexamers. Using its own MiXCR run on the immunoSEQ multiplex PCR reads, TCRdb lists one record per CDR3 protein. Of some 250,000 distinct CDR3 sequences in the sample, 96% were seen once. From blood CD8+ and CD4+ T cells, the TCR beta chain was sequenced. The recently defined diagnostic criteria for definite or probable disease were met by the Susac syndrome patients. Negative isolation yielded CD4+ and CD8+ T cells, and FACS enriched TEMRA cells. The germline V and J ends were trimmed by 7 bases and 0 bases, with 12 bases remaining between them. The CDR3 runs to 14 residues.

The chain employs TRBV12-3 or TRBV12-4 and TRBJ1-1, with D possibly matching TRBD1 (6 bases). Source material: CD4+ T cells from PBMCs. The TCR originated in a human donor with Susac syndrome. The chain's CDR3 is CASIQGHMNTEAFF. The CDR3 DNA reads as TGTGCCAGCATCCAGGGGCACATGAACACTGAAGCTTTCTTT.